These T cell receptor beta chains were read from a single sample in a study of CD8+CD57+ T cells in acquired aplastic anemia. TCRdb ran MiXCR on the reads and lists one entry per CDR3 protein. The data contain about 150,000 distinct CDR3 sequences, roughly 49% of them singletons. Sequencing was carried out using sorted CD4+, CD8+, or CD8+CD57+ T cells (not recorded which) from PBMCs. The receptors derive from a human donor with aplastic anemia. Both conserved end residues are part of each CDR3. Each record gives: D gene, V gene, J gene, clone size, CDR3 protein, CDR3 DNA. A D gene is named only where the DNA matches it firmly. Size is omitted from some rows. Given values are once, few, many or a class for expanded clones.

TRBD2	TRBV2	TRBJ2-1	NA	CASSEKGLAGNEQFF	TGTGCCAGCAGTGAAAAGGGACTAGCGGGGAATGAGCAGTTCTTC
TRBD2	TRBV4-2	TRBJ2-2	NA	CASSQELAGANTEELFF	TGTGCCAGCAGCCAAGAATTAGCGGGGGCGAACACCGAGGAGCTGTTTTTT
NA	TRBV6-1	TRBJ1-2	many	CASSEVSRVGLYF	TGTGCCAGCAGTGAAGTCTCTCGCGTAGGACTGTATTTC
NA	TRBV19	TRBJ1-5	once	CASSIGGSYNQPQHF	TGTGCCAGTAGTATAGGGGGCAGTTACAATCAGCCCCAGCATTTT
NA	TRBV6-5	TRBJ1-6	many	CASSYLAERTYNSPLHF	TGTGCCAGCAGTTACTTGGCGGAGCGGACCTATAATTCACCCCTCCACTTT
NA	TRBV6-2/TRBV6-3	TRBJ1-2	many	CASSYSRQFTSNYGYTF	TGTGCCAGCAGTTACTCCCGGCAGTTTACCTCTAACTATGGCTACACCTTC
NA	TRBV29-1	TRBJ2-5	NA	CSVERDVGRQETQYF	TGCAGCGTTGAAAGGGATGTAGGACGGCAAGAGACCCAGTACTTC
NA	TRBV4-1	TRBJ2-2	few	CASSRGQGGVGELFF	TGCGCCAGCAGCCGTGGGCAGGGGGGGGTCGGGGAGCTGTTTTTT
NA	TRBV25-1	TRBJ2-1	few	CASSETGTLTRNEQFF	TGTGCCAGCAGTGAAACCGGGACCCTTACCCGCAATGAGCAGTTCTTC
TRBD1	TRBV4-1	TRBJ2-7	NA	CASSQPDRAYEQYF	TGCGCCAGCAGCCAACCAGACAGGGCCTACGAGCAGTACTTC
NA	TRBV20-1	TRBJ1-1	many	CSALRWDEPTEAFF	TGCAGTGCTCTCCGTTGGGACGAGCCCACTGAAGCTTTCTTT
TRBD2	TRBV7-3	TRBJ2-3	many	CASTPTSGGRDTQYF	TGTGCCAGCACCCCGACTAGCGGGGGAAGAGATACGCAGTATTTT
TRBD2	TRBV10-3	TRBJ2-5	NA	CATWAGVGETQYF	TGTGCCACCTGGGCGGGGGTGGGAGAGACCCAGTACTTC
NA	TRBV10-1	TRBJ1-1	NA	CASSESDGAAFF	TGCGCCAGCAGTGAATCTGACGGGGCGGCTTTCTTT
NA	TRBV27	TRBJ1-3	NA	CASSRPGSGNTIYF	TGTGCCAGCAGTCGGCCGGGCTCTGGAAACACCATATATTTT
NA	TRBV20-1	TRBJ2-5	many	CSARDFPPSRLETQYF	TGCAGTGCTAGAGATTTTCCCCCTAGTAGGCTGGAGACCCAGTACTTC
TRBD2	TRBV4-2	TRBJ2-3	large	CASSQEAGGQRDTQYF	TGTGCCAGCAGCCAAGAAGCGGGGGGGCAGAGAGATACGCAGTATTTT
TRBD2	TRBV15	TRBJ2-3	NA	CATSRGTSGFSTDTQYF	TGTGCCACCAGCAGAGGGACTAGCGGGTTCTCCACAGATACGCAGTATTTT
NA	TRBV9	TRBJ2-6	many	CASSVGSGLSGANVLTF	TGTGCCAGCAGCGTAGGTTCTGGGCTCTCTGGGGCCAACGTCCTGACTTTC
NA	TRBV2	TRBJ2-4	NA	CASSSRGGSRVQYF	TGTGCCAGCAGTTCCAGGGGGGGCAGCCGGGTTCAGTACTTC
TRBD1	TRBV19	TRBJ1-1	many	CASSIGTGMTEAFF	TGTGCCAGTAGTATCGGGACAGGGATGACTGAAGCTTTCTTT
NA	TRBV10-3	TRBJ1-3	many	CAISQGWDNTIYF	TGTGCCATCAGTCAAGGTTGGGACAACACCATATATTTT
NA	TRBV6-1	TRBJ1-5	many	CASSEGVWGNQPQHF	TGTGCCAGCAGTGAAGGCGTGTGGGGCAATCAGCCCCAGCATTTT
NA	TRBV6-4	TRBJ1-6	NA	CASSDEVGYNSPLHF	TGTGCCAGCAGTGACGAGGTCGGCTATAATTCACCCCTCCACTTT
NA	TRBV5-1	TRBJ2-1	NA	CASSLRGAISNYNEQFF	TGCGCCAGCAGCTTGAGGGGGGCAATTTCTAACTACAATGAGCAGTTCTTC
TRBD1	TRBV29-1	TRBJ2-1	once	CSVRDRGWDNEQFF	TGCAGCGTGCGGGACAGGGGTTGGGACAATGAGCAGTTCTTC
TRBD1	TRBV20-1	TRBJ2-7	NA	CSEDGTGGYEQYF	TGCAGTGAAGATGGGACAGGGGGCTACGAGCAGTACTTC
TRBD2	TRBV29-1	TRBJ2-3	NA	CSVVQLAGVADTQYF	TGCAGCGTTGTTCAGCTAGCGGGAGTAGCAGATACGCAGTATTTT
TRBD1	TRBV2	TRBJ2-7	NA	CASIRGREAYEQYF	TGTGCCAGCATCAGGGGGCGCGAAGCCTACGAGCAGTACTTC
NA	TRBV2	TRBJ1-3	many	CASRISGNTIYF	TGTGCCAGCAGGATCTCTGGAAACACCATATATTTT
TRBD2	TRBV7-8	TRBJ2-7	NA	CASSFGGGGYEQYF	TGTGCCAGCAGCTTCGGCGGCGGGGGCTACGAGCAGTACTTC
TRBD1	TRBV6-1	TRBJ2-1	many	CASVGYNRGDDEQFF	TGTGCCAGCGTGGGGTATAACAGGGGGGACGATGAGCAGTTCTTC
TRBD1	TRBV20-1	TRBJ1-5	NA	CSASRQGPQHF	TGCAGTGCTAGCAGACAGGGGCCCCAGCATTTT
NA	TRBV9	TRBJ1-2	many	CASSVGQATVYGYTF	TGTGCCAGCAGCGTAGGTCAGGCAACAGTTTATGGCTACACCTTC
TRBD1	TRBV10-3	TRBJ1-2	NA	CAISESGGAGYGYTF	TGTGCCATCAGTGAGTCAGGGGGCGCAGGGTATGGCTACACCTTC
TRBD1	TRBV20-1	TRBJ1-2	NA	CSATLPTGNYGYTF	TGCAGTGCTACTCTCCCGACAGGGAACTATGGCTACACCTTC
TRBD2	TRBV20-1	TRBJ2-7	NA	CSARKTGTSGVGSYEQYF	TGCAGTGCTAGAAAAACCGGGACTAGCGGGGTGGGCTCCTACGAGCAGTACTTC
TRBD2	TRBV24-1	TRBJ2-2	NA	CAIGVGTSTNTGELFF	TGTGCCATCGGGGTGGGGACTAGTACTAACACCGGGGAGCTGTTTTTT
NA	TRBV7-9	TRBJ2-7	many	CASSAGTRPYEQYF	TGTGCCAGCAGCGCCGGGACAAGGCCCTACGAGCAGTACTTC
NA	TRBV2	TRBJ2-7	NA	CARRDTMSYEQYF	TGTGCCAGGAGGGACACCATGTCCTACGAGCAGTACTTC
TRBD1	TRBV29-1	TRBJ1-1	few	CSVEGQGEVAFF	TGCAGCGTTGAGGGACAGGGGGAAGTGGCTTTCTTT
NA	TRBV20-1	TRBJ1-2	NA	CSAATDGYTF	TGCAGTGCCGCAACTGATGGCTACACCTTC
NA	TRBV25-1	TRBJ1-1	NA	CASRGGLIPEAFF	TGTGCCAGCAGAGGGGGTCTAATCCCTGAAGCTTTCTTT
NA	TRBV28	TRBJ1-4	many	CASTPPRGKLFF	TGTGCCAGCACCCCCCCCCGGGGAAAACTGTTTTTT
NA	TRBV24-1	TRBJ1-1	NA	CATSDPASNTEAFF	TGTGCCACCAGTGATCCCGCATCGAACACTGAAGCTTTCTTT
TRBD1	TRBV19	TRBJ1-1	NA	CASSIGTGGWSTEAFF	TGTGCCAGTAGTATTGGGACAGGCGGATGGAGCACTGAAGCTTTCTTT